These 18 T cell receptor beta chains share one sample of origin, sequenced in a study of blood T cell repertoires in COVID-19 (dated by TCRdb to the early 2020s). The receptor library was made with the immunoSEQ multiplex PCR assay. As stored in TCRdb, this immuneACCESS dataset retains in-frame rearrangements with V and J assigned. A fraction of the clones does not appear; measured against another copy, unresolved V genes explain less than half of the discrepancy, and the remainder lacks a known reason. The sample contains over 100,000 clones, approximately 80% of them found a single time. The ten largest clones add up to roughly 9.1% of the sample. The sample was peripheral blood. The source is a woman aged 55-70 years with active or convalescent COVID-19.

The CDR3 spells CASSAPQGNYGYTF. CDR3 DNA sequence: TGCGCCAGCAGTGCCCCTCAGGGGAACTATGGCTACACCTTC. The chain recombines TRBV10-2 with TRBJ1-2, with a possible D match to TRBD1 (6 bases). The germline V and J ends were trimmed by 4 bases and 2 bases, with 11 bases remaining between them. CDR3 length: 14 residues. Germline-derived CDR1 and CDR2 are WSHSY and SAAADI.

The CDR3 reads CASSLLGANSYNEQFF. The CDR3 DNA sequence: TGTGCCAGCAGTTTATTGGGGGCCAACTCCTACAATGAGCAGTTCTTC. The J gene is TRBJ2-1, the V gene TRBV28; D is possibly TRBD1 (6 bases). Germline lookup yields CDR1 MDHEN and CDR2 SYDVKM. With 1 base removed from V and 0 bases from J, the gap between germline ends came to 10 bases. The CDR3 has 16 amino acids.

The chain couples TRBV28 to TRBJ1-3; D perhaps matches TRBD1 (5 bases). Deletions cut 6 bases from V and 8 bases from J, with 17 bases between. CDR3 size: 14 residues. CDR1 MDHEN and CDR2 SYDVKM come from the germline V gene. The CDR3 DNA is TGTGCCAGCAGCCGGGGCGGGGAGGCATACACCATATATTTT. It encodes CASSRGGEAYTIYF.

The chain recombines TRBV4-1 with TRBJ1-5, with 8 bases aligning to TRBD1. CDR1 and CDR2 from the germline V gene are MGHRA and YSYEKL. With 0 bases clipped from V and 3 bases from J, the junction kept 4 bases outside the gene matches. This CDR3 is built from 16 residues. The CDR3, as DNA: TGCGCCAGCAGCCAAGATCGACAGGGGAACAATCAGCCCCAGCATTTT. Its translation is CASSQDRQGNNQPQHF.

The chain is built from TRBV29-1 and TRBJ1-1; TRBD1 aligns across 7 bases. The V segment lost 6 bases and the J segment 1 base; nucleotides outside the gene matches: 5. This CDR3 contains 13 residues. Germline assignment: CDR1 SQVTM and CDR2 ANQGSEA. DNA of the CDR3: TGCAGCGTCGGACAGGAGAGGAACACTGAAGCTTTCTTT. Amino acid sequence: CSVGQERNTEAFF.

The rearrangement links TRBV28 to TRBJ1-3, with D possibly matching TRBD1 (5 bases). V was clipped by 4 bases and J by 0 bases, with 16 bases between them. CDR3 size: 17 residues. Germline V gene lookup returns CDR1 MDHEN and CDR2 SYDVKM. DNA for the CDR3: TGTGCCAGCAGTTCGGGGCGGGGCGAAAGCTCTGGAAACACCATATATTTT. Amino acid sequence: CASSSGRGESSGNTIYF. Full variable domain (remainder filled in from reference TRBV28 and TRBJ1-3): DVKVTQSSRYLVKRTGEKVFLECVQDMDHENMFWYRQDPGLGLRLIYFSYDVKMKEKGDIPEGYSVSREKKERFSLILESASTNQTSMYLCASSSGRGESSGNTIYFGEGSWLTVV.

The chain joins TRBV4-2 to TRBJ1-2, with no clear D. V was trimmed by 0 bases and J by 4 bases, leaving 9 bases between them. This CDR3 is 14 amino acids long. Looked up from germline, CDR1 is LGHNA and CDR2 is YNFKEQ. The CDR3 is CASSQDFSRYGYTF. The CDR3 DNA reads TGTGCCAGCAGCCAAGATTTTAGTCGCTATGGCTACACCTTC.

CDR3 sequence: CASGQGGNGYTF. In DNA form, the CDR3 reads TGTGCCAGCGGCCAGGGAGGGAATGGCTACACCTTC. The chain is built from TRBV6-2 or TRBV6-3 and TRBJ1-2; tentative D call: TRBD1 (5 bases). CDR3 length: 12 residues. Germline loops: CDR1 MNHEY, CDR2 SVGEGT. Between the trimmed V and J ends, which lost 8 bases and 6 bases, there was a span of 13 bases.

The chain couples TRBV4-1 to TRBJ1-4; perhaps TRBD1 as D (6 bases). The CDR3 contains 15 residues. Germline CDR1 reads MGHRA; CDR2 reads YSYEKL. Between the trimmed V and J ends, which lost 4 bases and 0 bases, there was a span of 9 bases. The CDR3 DNA is TGCGCCAGCAGCCTTCGGACAGCAACTAATGAAAAACTGTTTTTT. Translating gives CASSLRTATNEKLFF.

This clone has more than one count but fewer than ten. This chain joins TRBV6-5 and TRBJ1-2; D might be TRBD1 (6 bases). With 4 bases removed from V and 6 bases from J, the gap between germline ends came to 15 bases. CDR1 is MNHEY and CDR2 is SVGAGI in the germline V gene. The CDR3 spans 14 residues. CDR3 nucleotide sequence: TGTGCCAGCAGTTCCCTCGGACAGACCAATGGCTACACCTTC. Translated: CASSSLGQTNGYTF.

The table lists this clone with a count of one. This rearrangement joins TRBV5-6 to TRBJ2-1, with 9 bases matching TRBD2. V lost 0 bases and J lost 12; bases outside the gene matches: 10. CDR1 and CDR2 from the germline V gene are SGHDT and YYEEEE. This CDR3 is 15 amino acids long. CDR3 loop: CASSLGLAGPMGQFF. The CDR3 DNA is TGTGCCAGCAGCTTGGGTCTAGCGGGACCCATGGGGCAGTTCTTC.

V is TRBV4-2 and J is TRBJ1-1, with D tentatively TRBD1 (6 bases). CDR1 is LGHNA and CDR2 is YNFKEQ in the germline V gene. This CDR3 spans 14 amino acids. V was pared by 1 base and J by 11 bases, with 17 bases between. CDR3: CASSQGGSSQGAFF. Written as DNA, the CDR3 is TGTGCCAGCAGCCAAGGAGGGAGCAGCCAGGGGGCTTTCTTT.

This clone was seen only a few times. The CDR3 DNA reads as TGTGCCAGCAGCCAGGGACAGGGTAACGAGCAGTACTTC. This encodes CASSQGQGNEQYF. V is TRBV14 and J is TRBJ2-7; TRBD1 agrees at 9 bases. J was trimmed by 5 bases and V by 3 bases; bases with no gene match: 2. Germline assignment: CDR1 SGHDN and CDR2 FVKESK. The CDR3 is 13 amino acids.

The chain links TRBV2 to TRBJ2-3, with 11 bases matching TRBD2. Germline loops: CDR1 SNHLY, CDR2 FYNNEI. J was trimmed by 5 bases and V by 6 bases; bases with no gene match: 10. The CDR3 sequence is 16 residues long. The CDR3 region is CASRGTSGNRGDTQYF. CDR3 coding DNA: TGTGCCAGCAGAGGGACTAGCGGTAATCGGGGAGATACGCAGTATTTT.

This chain uses TRBV2 with TRBJ1-1; possibly TRBD1 for D (6 bases). The CDR3 loop spans 12 amino acids. Germline V gives CDR1 SNHLY, CDR2 FYNNEI. The germline V and J ends were trimmed by 7 bases and 4 bases, with 10 bases remaining between them. CDR3 loop: CASKKGGTEAFF. The CDR3 coding sequence is TGTGCCAGCAAAAAAGGGGGCACTGAAGCTTTCTTT.

The chain couples TRBV4-3 to TRBJ1-2; D call uncertain. The CDR3 totals 15 residues. V was cut by 0 bases and J by 8 bases, with 16 bases left in between. Germline V gene data show CDR1 as LGHNA and CDR2 as YSLEER. CDR3 nucleotide sequence: TGCGCCAGCAGCCAAGATCTGCTTGACTATAGGGGCTACACCTTC. Encoded protein: CASSQDLLDYRGYTF.

CDR3: CASSLEGQGGEKLFF. In DNA, the CDR3 is TGCGCCAGCAGCTTGGAGGGTCAGGGAGGTGAAAAACTGTTTTTT. The chain couples TRBV5-1 to TRBJ1-4; TRBD1 is a possible D gene (5 bases). V was trimmed by 0 bases and J by 7 bases, leaving 13 bases between them. CDR3 length: 15 residues. The germline gives CDR1 SGHRS, CDR2 YFSETQ.

This clone has only one observation. The chain carries TRBV11-2 and TRBJ2-5, with 8 positions matching TRBD2. CDR3 length: 16 amino acids. In germline, CDR1 is SGHAT, CDR2 FQNNGV. J was trimmed by 5 bases and V by 4 bases; bases with no gene match: 12. In nucleotides, the CDR3 is TGTGCCAGCAGCTCCCGGACGGGAGGGCTCGGGGAGACCCAGTACTTC. It translates to CASSSRTGGLGETQYF.